This TCR beta chain was found in a study of T cells after posttransplantation cyclophosphamide. Study-wide results and caveats: Recipient CMV seropositivity and CMV reactivation strongly tracked TRB clonality. Blood and skin or GI T cell repertoires showed limited TRB overlap. Donor CD8+ memory clones often dominated recipient blood repertoires at later times.

This clone showed up many times. Its target is unknown. The table came from immunoSEQ multiplex PCR; TCRdb's copy has only in-frame clones and leaves some out. In total the sample includes about 6,400 clones, none of them seen once. A marrow graft followed busulfan-fludarabine conditioning, with cyclophosphamide on days +3 and +4. The receptor was derived from a male patient in his thirties who received an allogeneic stem cell transplant from an unrelated donor, was CMV-positive, and had acute and chronic GVHD. Some T cells may have originated in the graft donor. This specimen consisted of PBMCs, obtained after an allogeneic stem cell transplant with post-transplant cyclophosphamide.

The CDR3 protein is CASSLAGTGGYEQYF. The CDR3 DNA is TGCGCCAGCAGCTTGGCTGGGACAGGGGGCTACGAGCAGTACTTC. V is TRBV5-1 and J is TRBJ2-7; 11 nucleotides match TRBD1. The CDR3 totals 15 residues. CDR1 is SGHRS and CDR2 is YFSETQ in the germline V gene. Trimming removed 0 bases from V and 3 bases from J; junction bases left unmatched: 2.